This TCR beta chain was retrieved from a study of OX40 agonist ivuxolimab in advanced cancers. Study details: With ivuxolimab, an agonistic anti-OX40 (CD134) antibody, patients were treated. Averaging 60 years in age, with a range of about 20 to 90, the cohort was around 85% male.

Findings and limits, study-wide: Certain nonresponders likewise exhibited a low normalized T-cell clonal expansion.

Measured with immunoSEQ multiplex PCR; TCRdb has only the in-frame clones, and not every one. Of some 71,000 clones in the sample, over 80% were seen once. A remark on this clone: As yet, its antigen is unknown.

CDR3 length: 14 residues. The specimen comprised CD4+ or CD8+ T cells sorted from blood, sampled in a trial of the OX40 agonist ivuxolimab. This clonotype originated in an adult with an advanced solid tumor such as melanoma, head and neck, liver or kidney cancer. The chain is built from TRBV12-1 and TRBJ2-7; TRBD2, the table's D call, was not compared with the DNA. TRBV12-1 is reported as a pseudogene. As DNA, the CDR3 is TGTGCCAGCAGCTTTGACGTCGGTCCGTACGAGCAGTACTTC. Amino acids: CASSFDVGPYEQYF.